These 9 T cell receptor beta chains were all obtained from the same sample, sequenced in a study of cytomegalovirus exposure and HLA in healthy donors. Using immunoSEQ multiplex PCR, the repertoire was profiled, and TCRdb retains in-frame clones only, with some absent. The data contain 50,000 to 65,000 clones, approximately 95% of them singletons. The material sequenced was PBMCs. These receptors came from a young woman in good health and CMV-seropositive.

The rearrangement uses TRBV2 and TRBJ2-3; 12 bases are a match to TRBD2. CDR3 length: 15 amino acids. After removal of 4 bases from V and 2 bases from J, the junction contained 1 base not matched to a gene. CDR1 and CDR2 (germline): SNHLY, FYNNEI. For the CDR3, the DNA is TGTGCCAGCAGTGGACTAGCGGGAGCCACAGATACGCAGTATTTT. Encoded protein: CASSGLAGATDTQYF.

The genes are TRBV29-1 and TRBJ1-2; tentative D call: TRBD1 (5 bases). Germline V gene lookup returns CDR1 SQVTM and CDR2 ANQGSEA. The CDR3 sequence is 17 residues long. The ends were cut back, 2 bases at V and 3 bases at J, with 22 bases in the middle. The CDR3 protein is CSVERQLRGERYYGYTF. The CDR3, as DNA: TGCAGCGTTGAAAGGCAGTTGCGGGGGGAACGGTACTATGGCTACACCTTC.

The chain carries TRBV28 and TRBJ2-5, with D possibly being TRBD2 (5 bases). Germline V lookup: CDR1 MDHEN, CDR2 SYDVKM. This CDR3 has 14 residues. The V end was cut by 7 bases, the J end by 5 bases, with 17 bases between. The CDR3 region is CASTLGRRRETQYF. The CDR3 nucleotides are TGTGCCAGCACCCTAGGCAGGCGGAGGGAGACCCAGTACTTC.

V is TRBV28 and J is TRBJ1-4; TRBD1 matches at 10 bases. CDR1 and CDR2 from the germline V gene are MDHEN and SYDVKM. The CDR3 consists of 15 residues. With V trimmed by 2 bases and J by 6 bases, 3 bases remained unmatched. CDR3 coding DNA: TGTGCCAGCAGTTTAGGGGGACAGGGGTATGAAAAACTGTTTTTT. Translation: CASSLGGQGYEKLFF.

The chain employs TRBV4-1 and TRBJ2-5; 9 bases fit TRBD2. Looked up from germline, CDR1 is MGHRA and CDR2 is YSYEKL. There are 15 residues in the CDR3. V was pared by 3 bases and J by 5 bases, with 7 bases of the junction left unmatched. DNA of the CDR3: TGCGCCAGCAGCCAGACGCGGGGGGGCGGGGAGACCCAGTACTTC. Translating gives CASSQTRGGGETQYF.

This chain joins TRBV6-5 and TRBJ1-5; no firm D call. This CDR3 is built from 13 residues. Trimming stripped 4 bases from V and 4 bases from J, with 8 bases between. CDR1 and CDR2 from the germline V gene are MNHEY and SVGAGI. The CDR3 DNA sequence: TGTGCCAGCAGTTGGGCTCCGAATCAGCCCCAGCATTTT. Amino acid sequence: CASSWAPNQPQHF.

The J gene is TRBJ1-5, the V gene TRBV19; 8 bases agree with TRBD1. CDR3 length: 14 amino acids. Per the germline V gene, CDR1 is LNHDA and CDR2 is SQIVND (reference sequence). V gave up 5 bases and J gave up 5 bases; unmatched junction bases: 5. CDR3 protein: CASSPRQGHQPQHF. The CDR3 DNA is TGTGCCAGTAGTCCCCGACAGGGGCATCAGCCCCAGCATTTT.

The chain is built from TRBV7-8 and TRBJ1-6; tentatively, D is TRBD1 (5 bases). Trimming left V 4 bases short and J 7 bases short, with 17 bases between. The CDR3 contains 16 residues. Germline CDR1 reads SGHVS; CDR2 reads FQNEAQ. The CDR3: CASSSPLQGNNSPLHF. In nucleotides, the CDR3 is TGTGCCAGCAGCTCCCCACTCCAGGGTAACAATTCACCCCTCCACTTT.

V gene TRBV6-6 combines with J gene TRBJ2-7; the D gene is possibly TRBD2 (5 bases). The germline V and J ends were trimmed by 2 bases and 0 bases, with 11 bases remaining between them. There are 15 residues in the CDR3. In germline, CDR1 is MNHNY, CDR2 SVGAGI (reference sequence). The CDR3 protein is CASSYGLQSSYEQYF. The CDR3 nucleotides are TGTGCCAGCAGTTACGGACTCCAGAGCTCCTACGAGCAGTACTTC.